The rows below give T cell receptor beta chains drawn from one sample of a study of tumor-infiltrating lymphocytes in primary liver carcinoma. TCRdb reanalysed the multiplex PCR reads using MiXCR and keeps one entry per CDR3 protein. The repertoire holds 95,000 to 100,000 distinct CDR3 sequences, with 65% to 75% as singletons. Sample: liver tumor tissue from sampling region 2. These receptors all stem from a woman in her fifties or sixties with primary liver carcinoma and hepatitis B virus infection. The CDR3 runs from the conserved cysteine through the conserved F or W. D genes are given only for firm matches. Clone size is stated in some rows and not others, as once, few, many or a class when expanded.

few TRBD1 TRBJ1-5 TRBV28 TGTGCCAGCACCACAACAGGGGATAGCAATCAGCCCCAGCATTTT CASTTTGDSNQPQHF
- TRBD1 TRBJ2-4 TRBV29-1 TGCAGCGTTGAGTGGGACAGTCGGAACATTCAGTACTTC CSVEWDSRNIQYF
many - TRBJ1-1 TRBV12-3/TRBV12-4 TGTGCCAGCAGTTACCCCCGCCCCTCTGAAGCTTTCTTT CASSYPRPSEAFF
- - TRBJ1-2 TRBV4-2 TGTGCCAGCAACCAATGCTCTGGACAGACCTATGGCTACACCTTC CASNQCSGQTYGYTF
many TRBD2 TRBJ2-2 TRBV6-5 TGTGCCGGGGGACTAGCGGGGAACACCGGGGAGCTGTTTTTT CAGGLAGNTGELFF
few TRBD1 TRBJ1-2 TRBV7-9 TGTGCCAGCAGCCCCCAGGGGGCTAGTGGCTACACCTTC CASSPQGASGYTF
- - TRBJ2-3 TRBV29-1 TGCAGCGTTGTGGGATCTGGGCAGATCCACACAGATACGCCGTATTTT CSVVGSGQIHTDTPYF
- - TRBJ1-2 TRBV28 TGTGCCAGCAGTTTATACGGCGGGGGGGGGCCTAACTATGGCTACACCTTC CASSLYGGGGPNYGYTF
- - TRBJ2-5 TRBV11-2 TGTGCGAGCAGCATAGAATCCAAGGGGACCCAATACTTC CASSIESKGTQYF
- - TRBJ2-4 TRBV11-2 TGTGCCAGCAAATTGGCGGGACCGAAAAACATTCAATACTTC CASKLAGPKNIQYF
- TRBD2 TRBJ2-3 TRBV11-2 TGTGCCAGTTGGCCCTCTGCGACTAGCACAGGTACGCAGTATTTT CASWPSATSTGTQYF
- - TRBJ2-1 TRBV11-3 TGTGCCAGCAGTGCCGGGGGCTACAAAGAGTGGTTCTTC CASSAGGYKEWFF
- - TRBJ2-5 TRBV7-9 TGTGCCAGCAGCTCCAGTACGGGGGAGACCCGGTACTTC CASSSSTGETRYF
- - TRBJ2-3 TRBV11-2 TGTGCCAGCCGCCAGCGACGGGGGAATACACAGTATTTT CASRQRRGNTQYF
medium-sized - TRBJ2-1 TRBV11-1 TGTGCCAGCAGCTTAGGGGGGACGACCTACAATGAGCAGTTCTTC CASSLGGTTYNEQFF
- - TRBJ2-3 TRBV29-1 TGCAGCGCCAGGCTCCTTGGGAGGACTAAGAGATACGCAGTATTT CSARLLGRTKRYAVF
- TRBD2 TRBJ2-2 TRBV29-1 TGCAGCGTTGAAGGGACTAGTAGGACCGGGGAGCTGGTTTTT CSVEGTSRTGELVF
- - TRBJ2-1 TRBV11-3 TGTGCCTGCAACTCCCGGGGGGCGCGGACCATGGGCACTGAGCAGTTCTTC CACNSRGARTMGTEQFF
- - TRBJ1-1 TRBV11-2 TGTGTCAGCACCTTGACAGTCGGGGGTATGACTGAAGCTTTCTTT CVSTLTVGGMTEAFF
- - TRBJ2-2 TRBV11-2 TGTGCCAGCAGTTTAGGTAGGACTGGGGAGATGTTCTTT CASSLGRTGEMFF
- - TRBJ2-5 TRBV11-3 TGTGCCAGCATCCCTGGTTGTATCCAAGATACCCAGTACTTC CASIPGCIQDTQYF
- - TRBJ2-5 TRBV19 TGTGCCAGTAGCAAACGAACCACCGGGACTGGGGAGACCCAGTACTTC CASSKRTTGTGETQYF
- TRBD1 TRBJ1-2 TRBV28 TGTGCCAGCAGTTCCCGGCGGGACAGGGAATCGGGTGGCTGCACCTTC CASSSRRDRESGGCTF
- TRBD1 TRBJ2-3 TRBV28 TGTGCCAGCAGTTTAACAGGGGGCCTCACTCCGTTTTTC CASSLTGGLTPFF
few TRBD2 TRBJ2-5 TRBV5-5 TGTGCCAGCAGCTTGGCCCTAGTGGGAGGGCAGGAGACCCAGTACTTC CASSLALVGGQETQYF
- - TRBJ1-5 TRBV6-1 TGTGCCAGCAGATTAACAGCGGACAATCAGCATCAGCATTTT CASRLTADNQHQHF
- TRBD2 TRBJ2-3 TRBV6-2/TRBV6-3 TGTGCCAACAGTCACTCACGACTAGCGGATACGCAGTATTTT CANSHSRLADTQYF
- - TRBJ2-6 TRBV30 TGTGCCTGGAGTAGGGGCTCTGGGGCCGACGTCCTGACTTTC CAWSRGSGADVLTF
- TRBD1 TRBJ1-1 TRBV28 TGTGCCAGCAGTCTTGGAGGGACAGGGTCCACAGAAGCTTTCTTT CASSLGGTGSTEAFF